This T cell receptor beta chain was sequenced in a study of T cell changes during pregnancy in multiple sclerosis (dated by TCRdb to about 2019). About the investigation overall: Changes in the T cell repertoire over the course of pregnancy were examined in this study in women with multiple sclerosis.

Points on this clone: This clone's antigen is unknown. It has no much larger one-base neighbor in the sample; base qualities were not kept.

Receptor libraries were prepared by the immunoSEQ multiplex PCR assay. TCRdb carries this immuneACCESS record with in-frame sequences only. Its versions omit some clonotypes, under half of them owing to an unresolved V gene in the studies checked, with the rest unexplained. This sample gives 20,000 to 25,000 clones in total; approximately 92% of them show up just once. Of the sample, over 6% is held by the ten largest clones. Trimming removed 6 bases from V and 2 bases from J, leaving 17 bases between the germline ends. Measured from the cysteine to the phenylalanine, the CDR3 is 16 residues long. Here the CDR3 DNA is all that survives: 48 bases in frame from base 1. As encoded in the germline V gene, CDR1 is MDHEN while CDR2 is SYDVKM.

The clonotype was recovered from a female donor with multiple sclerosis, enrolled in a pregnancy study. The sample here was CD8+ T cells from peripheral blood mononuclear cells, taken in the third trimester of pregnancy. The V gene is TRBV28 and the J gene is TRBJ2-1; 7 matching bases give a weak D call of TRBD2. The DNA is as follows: TGTGCCAGCAGCTGGGGGCGGGAGTTAGCCTACAATGAGCAGTTCTTC. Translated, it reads CASSWGRELAYNEQFF.